The 20 T cell receptor beta chains presented below share a single source sample, sequenced in a study of T cell repertoires in cytomegalovirus infection. These receptors are not linked to any known antigen. TCRdb itself ran the reads through MiXCR, one entry per CDR3 protein. The table lists approximately 910,000 distinct CDR3 sequences, 30% to 40% of them singletons, with roughly 13% in the top ten. The source was cultured CD8+ T cells from PBMCs, collected from culture after CMV antigen stimulation. These receptors were collected from a human donor in good health (CMV status not recorded). Some clones in this sample may be carry-over from other donors' samples.

This clonotype occurred once. V usage is TRBV5-1 and J usage is TRBJ1-4; 9 bases map to TRBD1. CDR1 SGHRS and CDR2 YFSETQ come from the germline V gene. The length of the CDR3 is 16 residues. Trimming at V came to 4 bases and at J to 8 bases, leaving 12 bases not matched to a gene. CDR3 residues: CASSPDRGTGREKLFF. The CDR3 nucleotides read TGCGCCAGCAGCCCTGACCGAGGGACAGGGAGAGAAAAACTGTTTTTT.

This rearrangement joins TRBV25-1 to TRBJ2-5; D not certain. Germline loops: CDR1 MGHDK, CDR2 SYGVNS. The germline V and J ends were trimmed by 3 bases and 5 bases, with 10 bases remaining between them. The CDR3 covers 13 residues. CDR3: CASSDDHSETQYF. The CDR3 nucleotides are TGTGCCAGCAGTGATGACCACTCGGAGACCCAGTACTTC.

This clonotype was found a few times. The chain recombines TRBV4-2 with TRBJ1-4; 9 positions agree with TRBD1. Germline lookup yields CDR1 LGHNA and CDR2 YNFKEQ. CDR3 length equals 17 residues. Trimming removed 5 bases from V and 0 bases from J; junction bases left unmatched: 7. The CDR3 protein is CASSLPGQGSTNEKLFF. As DNA, the CDR3 is TGTGCCAGCAGCTTACCGGGACAGGGATCAACTAATGAAAAACTGTTTTTT.

This clonotype was detected a few times. This chain links TRBV12-3 or TRBV12-4 with TRBJ2-2, with D unresolved. Trimming took off 3 bases at V and 0 bases at J, with 8 bases between the two ends. CDR3 size: 15 residues. The CDR3 sequence: CASSFLVANTGELFF. The CDR3 nucleotides read TGTGCCAGCAGTTTTTTGGTCGCGAACACCGGGGAGCTGTTTTTT.

V usage is TRBV20-1 and J usage is TRBJ2-7; possible D gene TRBD1, 6 bases. The CDR3 runs to 15 residues. Between the trimmed V and J ends, which lost 5 bases and 2 bases, there was a span of 19 bases. Looked up from germline, CDR1 is DFQATT and CDR2 is SNEGSKA (reference sequence). The DNA of the CDR3 is TGCAGTGCTGTACCGGGACATTCAATCCCCTACGAGCAGTACGTC. The encoded protein is CSAVPGHSIPYEQYV.

V and J are TRBV6-2 or TRBV6-3 and TRBJ2-7; 7 positions match TRBD1. After removal of 9 bases from V and 5 bases from J, the junction contained 7 bases not matched to a gene. The V gene's germline CDR1 is MNHEY and CDR2 SVGEGT. CDR3 length: 12 residues. In nucleotides, the CDR3 is TGTGCCAGTCTGACAGGGATCGACGAGCAGTACTTC. Residues: CASLTGIDEQYF.

The chain is built from TRBV5-1 and TRBJ2-1; 7 bases align to TRBD2. The CDR3 is 20 residues long. Germline CDR1 and CDR2: SGHRS and YFSETQ. J gave up 0 bases and V 3 bases, and 18 bases lay outside the gene matches. The CDR3 protein is CASSSLVRLVGGSSYNEQFF. CDR3 in DNA: TGCGCCAGCAGCTCCCTAGTCAGGTTGGTCGGGGGGAGCTCCTACAATGAGCAGTTCTTC.

This clonotype has a count of ten or more. This chain joins TRBV12-3 or TRBV12-4 and TRBJ1-2; 7 bases are a match to TRBD1. CDR3 length: 15 amino acids. With 5 bases clipped from V and 5 bases from J, the junction kept 11 bases outside the gene matches. DNA for the CDR3: TGTGCCAGCAGTGCTGGAAGGGGGCTGAGGTATGGCTACACCTTC. Its protein product is CASSAGRGLRYGYTF.

This clonotype came up once. The chain employs TRBV6-4 and TRBJ2-1; D is possibly TRBD1 or TRBD2 (5 bases each). The CDR3 contains 15 residues. V was cut by 6 bases and J by 3 bases, with 15 bases left in between. Looked up from germline, CDR1 is MRHNA and CDR2 is SNTAGT. CDR3 region: CASSNRDGNYNEQFF. Written as DNA, the CDR3 is TGTGCCAGCAGCAACCGGGACGGCAACTACAATGAGCAGTTCTTC.

This clonotype was detected a few times. The genes are TRBV11-1 and TRBJ2-2; TRBD1 agrees at 7 bases. Trimming removed 1 base from V and 6 bases from J; junction bases left unmatched: 2. The CDR3 sequence is 14 residues long. Per the germline V gene, CDR1 is SGHAT and CDR2 is FQDESV (reference sequence). CDR3 sequence: CASSLGDRAGELFF. Here the CDR3 DNA reads TGTGCCAGCAGCTTAGGAGACAGGGCCGGGGAGCTGTTTTTT.

Many counts were recorded for this clonotype. V usage is TRBV7-8 and J usage is TRBJ2-1; 11 bases are a match to TRBD1. The V gene's germline CDR1 is SGHVS and CDR2 FQNEAQ. The CDR3 runs to 14 residues. The trim removed 3 bases at V and 8 bases at J, leaving 3 bases unmatched. CDR3 in amino acids: CASSFGTGGDEQFF. CDR3 in DNA: TGTGCCAGCAGCTTTGGGACAGGGGGAGATGAGCAGTTCTTC. Combining the CDR3 with reference TRBV7-8 and TRBJ2-1 gives the whole variable domain GAGVSQSPRYKVAKRGQDVALRCDPISGHVSLFWYQQALGQGPEFLTYFQNEAQLDKSGLPSDRFFAERPEGSVSTLKIQRTQQEDSAVYLCASSFGTGGDEQFFGPGTRLTVL.

Points on this clonotype: Just one base apart from a much larger clone, this may be a read error. The CDR3 DNA sequence: TGTGCCAGCAGTCGGAGGGGTGGGTGGTCCTACAATGACCAGTTCTTC. Residues: CASSRRGGWSYNDQFF. This chain joins TRBV25-1 and TRBJ2-1; TRBD2 might be the D (6 bases). This CDR3 comprises 16 residues. Germline V gene data show CDR1 as MGHDK and CDR2 as SYGVNS.

The rearrangement links TRBV19 to TRBJ2-6; maybe TRBD2 (5 bases). Germline lookup yields CDR1 LNHDA and CDR2 SQIVND (reference sequence). Trimming cost V 10 bases and J 0 bases, with 10 bases left between them. There are 14 residues in the CDR3. The CDR3, as DNA: TGTGCCACCCGGGGTTCCTCTGGGGCCAACGTCCTGACTTTC. Translated, it gives CATRGSSGANVLTF. The full variable domain, in which reference TRBV19 and TRBJ2-6 provide the parts outside the CDR3, is DGGITQSPKYLFRKEGQNVTLSCEQNLNHDAMYWYRQDPGQGLRLIYYSQIVNDFQKGDIAEGYSVSREKKESFPLTVTSAQKNPTAFYLCATRGSSGANVLTFGAGSRLTVL.

The rearrangement uses TRBV2 and TRBJ2-5; D not resolved. Trimming removed 0 bases at V and 4 bases at J, with 6 bases between. This CDR3 spans 13 amino acids. The V gene's germline CDR1 is SNHLY and CDR2 FYNNEI. The CDR3 here is CASSEAWRETQYF. Here the CDR3 DNA reads TGTGCCAGCAGTGAAGCGTGGAGAGAGACCCAGTACTTC.

This clonotype was observed a handful of times. The V and J genes are TRBV7-6 and TRBJ2-5; 9 bases fit TRBD2. The junction had 11 bases not matched to a gene; V was cut back by 0 bases and J by 9 bases. Germline lookup yields CDR1 SGHVS and CDR2 FNYEAQ. The CDR3 has 16 residues. CDR3 sequence reads: CASSLAERGAPYPQYF. The CDR3, as DNA: TGTGCCAGCAGCTTAGCGGAGCGGGGGGCCCCGTACCCCCAGTACTTC.

The rearrangement joins TRBV27 to TRBJ1-1; D perhaps matches TRBD1 (5 bases). V dropped 8 bases and J dropped 8 bases, with 15 bases sitting between them. Germline-derived CDR1 and CDR2 are MNHEY and SMNVEV (reference sequence). The CDR3 is 12 residues long. As DNA, the CDR3 is TGTGCCAGCTACAAAGGAGGGGTGGAAGCTTTCTTT. It codes for CASYKGGVEAFF.

This clonotype occurred a few times. V gene TRBV2 combines with J gene TRBJ1-5; D unresolved. Looked up from germline, CDR1 is SNHLY and CDR2 is FYNNEI. V lost 2 bases and J lost 3, with 14 bases in between. The CDR3 runs 16 residues. The CDR3 nucleotides read TGTGCCAGCAGTGAATTAAGGCCTCAAGCCAATCAGCCCCAGCATTTT. It is translated as CASSELRPQANQPQHF.

The chain combines TRBV6-1 with TRBJ2-5; 11 positions match TRBD1. The germline V gene has CDR1 MNHNS and CDR2 SASEGT. The CDR3 has 17 amino acids. V trimming: 6 bases; J trimming: 2 bases; junction bases outside the gene matches: 11. The DNA of the CDR3 is TGTGCCAGCAGAGGGACAGGGGGGGCCGACCCACAAGAGACCCAGTACTTC. Protein: CASRGTGGADPQETQYF.

As for this clonotype: One end of the junction is discordant with germline, which a read error may explain. The gene calls are TRBV7-4 and TRBJ2-7; tentatively, D is TRBD1 (6 bases). CDR3 size: 13 residues. Germline CDR1 is SGHVT and CDR2 is SQSDAQ. CDR3 DNA: TGTGCCAGCAGCTTACCTCAGGGGTACGAGCTGTACTTC. It is translated as CASSLPQGYELYF.

This clonotype has a handful of counts. The chain recombines TRBV11-2 with TRBJ2-3; TRBD2 is a possible D gene (5 bases). The V gene's germline CDR1 is SGHAT and CDR2 FQNNGV. CDR3 length equals 16 residues. V was clipped by 6 bases and J by 1 base, with 17 bases between them. The chain's CDR3 is CASSFPGIDGTDTQYF. The CDR3 DNA reads as TGTGCCAGCAGTTTTCCGGGGATAGATGGCACAGATACGCAGTATTTT.